This TCR beta chain is drawn from a study of T cell responses to AZD1222 COVID-19 vaccine. General study points: Repertoire sampling happened only post peak T cell response. Spike-specific TCR breadth and depth rose after two AZD1222 doses. The donor group comprised mostly white British people and more females; the analysis possibly underestimated clonal diversity.

This table comes from immunoSEQ multiplex PCR, and its TCRdb copy is limited to in-frame clones, with some not included. Of 150,000 or so clones in the sample, about 93% were seen once. Regarding this clone: Its antigen is not identified.

The CDR3 extends over 15 amino acids. CDR1 LNHDA and CDR2 SQIVND come from the germline V gene (reference sequence). V was trimmed by 3 bases and J by 5 bases, leaving 16 bases between them. The sequencing here drew on peripheral blood, taken on day 0 of AZD1222 vaccination. This TCR was sampled from an adult in good health. The J gene is TRBJ1-1, the V gene TRBV19; D possibly corresponds to TRBD1 (6 bases). CDR3 region: CASSMARGARTEAFF. In DNA, the CDR3 is TGTGCCAGTAGTATGGCCCGGGGGGCTCGGACTGAAGCTTTCTTT.